Listed below are T cell receptor beta chains from one sample, sequenced in a study of OX40 agonist ivuxolimab in advanced cancers. Sequencing was performed with immunoSEQ multiplex PCR; in TCRdb, only in-frame clones are kept and a portion is missing. The sample lists about 27,000 clones, under 80% occurring once. Sequenced here: CD4+ or CD8+ T cells sorted from blood, sampled in a trial of the OX40 agonist ivuxolimab. Receptors originate from an adult with an advanced solid tumor such as melanoma, head and neck, liver or kidney cancer. CDR3s include the opening cysteine and the closing phenylalanine or tryptophan. D genes are given only for firm matches. Only some rows state a clone size, as once, few, many or a class for expanded clones.

clone_size	v_call	d_call	j_call	cdr3_aa	cdr3_nt
.	TRBV29-1	.	TRBJ2-2	CSVSGDTGELFF	TGCAGCGTTTCGGGGGACACCGGGGAGCTGTTTTTT
.	TRBV4-1	.	TRBJ2-7	CASSQIGTYLKGQYF	TGCGCCAGCAGCCAAATCGGGACCTACCTAAAGGGGCAGTACTTC
.	TRBV28	.	TRBJ2-1	CASNLEGLNEQFF	TGTGCCAGCAACTTGGAGGGGTTGAATGAGCAGTTCTTC
.	TRBV21-1	.	TRBJ2-1	CASSKLGLAGGEGSFTPGNEQFF	TGTGCCAGCAGCAAACTGGGACTAGCGGGAGGAGAGGGTAGTTTTACCCCTGGCAATGAGCAGTTCTTC
.	TRBV28	.	TRBJ2-2	CASSLYAIGELFF	TGTGCCAGCAGTTTATACGCGATCGGGGAGCTGTTTTTT
once	TRBV4-1	.	TRBJ2-3	CASSQDWTINTDTQYF	TGCGCCAGCAGCCAAGATTGGACCATTAACACAGATACGCAGTATTTT
.	TRBV9	.	TRBJ2-3	CASSVEDRTDTQYF	TGTGCCAGCAGCGTAGAAGACAGAACAGATACGCAGTATTTT
once	TRBV5-1	TRBD2	TRBJ2-1	CASSVSQQRGPNEQFF	TGCGCCAGCAGCGTCAGTCAGCAGCGGGGACCCAATGAGCAGTTCTTC
.	TRBV19	TRBD2	TRBJ2-7	CASSIGLAGTYEQYF	TGTGCCAGTAGTATAGGGCTAGCGGGAACCTACGAGCAGTACTTC
.	TRBV5-6	.	TRBJ1-1	CASSLGAGTEAFF	TGTGCCAGCAGCTTGGGAGCAGGTACTGAAGCTTTCTTT
.	TRBV30	.	TRBJ2-7	CAWRIPREGPILWAASYEQYF	TGTGCCTGGAGAATTCCACGTGAGGGGCCGATACTCTGGGCCGCTTCCTACGAGCAGTACTTC
.	TRBV27	TRBD1	TRBJ1-5	CASSKTRTGGDQPQHF	TGTGCCAGCAGTAAAACCCGGACAGGGGGCGATCAGCCCCAGCATTTT
few	TRBV29-1	.	TRBJ1-2	CSVEVYETESYGYTF	TGCAGCGTTGAAGTGTACGAGACAGAATCCTATGGCTACACCTTC
.	TRBV29-1	.	TRBJ2-1	CSVEMVADTGSYNEQFF	TGCAGCGTTGAGATGGTAGCGGACACGGGCTCCTACAATGAGCAGTTCTTC
.	TRBV5-6	.	TRBJ2-5	CASSLYGTQETQYF	TGTGCCAGCAGCTTGTACGGAACTCAAGAGACCCAGTACTTC
many	TRBV5-5	.	TRBJ1-5	CASSFSWQANQPQHF	TGTGCCAGCAGCTTCAGTTGGCAGGCGAATCAGCCCCAGCATTTT
medium-sized	TRBV10-3	.	TRBJ2-5	CATAGPSTSPLQETQYF	TGTGCCACGGCGGGGCCGAGTACGAGCCCGTTACAAGAGACCCAGTACTTC
few	TRBV30	.	TRBJ1-1	CARWDGGGTEAFF	TGTGCCCGATGGGACGGGGGGGGCACTGAAGCTTTCTTT
few	TRBV19	.	TRBJ2-7	CASTPPEQYF	TGTGCCAGTACCCCCCCCGAGCAGTACTTC
.	TRBV6-5	.	TRBJ2-1	CASSYGTEQFF	TGTGCCAGCAGTTACGGAACTGAGCAGTTCTTC
.	TRBV5-1	TRBD2	TRBJ2-1	CASSLNLAAYNEQFF	TGCGCCAGCAGCTTGAATCTAGCGGCATACAATGAGCAGTTCTTC
.	TRBV19	TRBD1	TRBJ1-5	CASKRTGGIHSNQPQHF	TGTGCCAGCAAGAGGACAGGGGGTATTCATAGCAATCAGCCCCAGCATTTT
.	TRBV4-1	.	TRBJ1-6	CASSQRDWKSSYNSPLHF	TGCGCCAGCAGCCAAAGGGACTGGAAGAGCTCCTATAATTCACCCCTCCACTTT
.	TRBV18	TRBD2	TRBJ2-5	CASSPPQLTSGTQETQYF	TGTGCCAGCTCACCACCTCAGCTCACTAGCGGCACCCAAGAGACCCAGTACTTC
few	TRBV27	TRBD2	TRBJ2-5	CASSLTSGRVKTQYF	TGTGCCAGCAGTTTAACTAGCGGGAGGGTGAAGACCCAGTACTTC
.	TRBV27	.	TRBJ2-7	CASSFEGVMPSYEQYF	TGTGCCAGCAGTTTCGAGGGGGTAATGCCATCCTACGAGCAGTACTTC
.	TRBV7-8	.	TRBJ2-2	CASSWTGTANTGELFF	TGTGCCAGCAGCTGGACCGGGACGGCGAACACCGGGGAGCTGTTTTTT
.	TRBV6-5	.	TRBJ2-1	CASSTSNEQFF	TGTGCCAGCAGTACATCCAATGAGCAGTTCTTC
few	TRBV30	.	TRBJ1-2	CAWSGYGYTF	TGTGCCTGGTCAGGGTATGGCTACACCTTC
.	TRBV6-1	TRBD1	TRBJ2-7	CASSYPGQGTYEQYF	TGTGCCAGCAGCTACCCGGGACAGGGGACCTACGAGCAGTACTTC
once	TRBV4-1	.	TRBJ2-5	CASSQGVLRGQYQETQYF	TGCGCCAGCAGTCAAGGGGTTTTGCGGGGCCAGTACCAAGAGACCCAGTACTTC
.	TRBV9	.	TRBJ2-3	CASSVGSYRGDTQYF	TGTGCCAGCAGCGTAGGATCTTACCGCGGGGATACGCAGTATTTT
medium-sized	TRBV30	.	TRBJ2-7	CAWSTGPYEQYF	TGTGCCTGGAGTACAGGTCCCTACGAGCAGTACTTC
.	TRBV19	TRBD1	TRBJ2-1	CASSSRGSDNEQFF	TGTGCCAGTAGCAGCAGGGGGTCCGACAATGAGCAGTTCTTC
few	TRBV9	.	TRBJ2-1	CASSAPLRTASYNEQFF	TGTGCCAGCAGCGCCCCTTTGAGGACAGCCTCCTACAATGAGCAGTTCTTC
.	TRBV6-1	.	TRBJ1-4	CASSEAIFESEKLFF	TGTGCCAGCAGTGAAGCGATTTTTGAGAGTGAAAAACTGTTTTTT
.	TRBV15	.	TRBJ2-3	CATSRVRPGNRDTQYF	TGTGCCACCAGCAGAGTCAGACCCGGAAATCGGGATACGCAGTATTTT
.	TRBV2	TRBD2	TRBJ2-7	CASSEGASGTYEQYF	TGTGCCAGCAGTGAAGGGGCTAGCGGAACCTACGAGCAGTACTTC
.	TRBV6-1	.	TRBJ2-4	CASSEAWGLEIKNIQYF	TGTGCCAGCAGTGAAGCGTGGGGGCTGGAGATTAAAAACATTCAGTACTTC
.	TRBV29-1	.	TRBJ2-2	CSVVQGTEGTGELFF	TGCAGCGTTGTCCAGGGGACGGAGGGGACCGGGGAGCTGTTTTTT
.	TRBV11-2	.	TRBJ2-3	CASSTDRDTQYF	TGTGCCAGCAGCACCGACAGGGATACGCAGTATTTT
once	TRBV5-6	TRBD1	TRBJ1-4	CASSLGTTGERKKLFF	TGTGCCAGCAGCTTGGGGACGACAGGGGAAAGGAAAAAACTGTTTTTT